This TCR beta chain was sequenced in a study of vaccination effects on CD4 cells after COVID-19. Looking at the study overall: Wells of a few million PBMC each were grown with around 10 IU/ml IL-2 and 9.5 to 10 ug/ml peptides.

Clones were read by immunoSEQ multiplex PCR, and TCRdb kept only the in-frame ones, dropping some. The sample yields nearly 50,000 clones, over 60% seen once. The CDR3 loop spans 13 amino acids. Germline lookup yields CDR1 MGHRA and CDR2 YSYEKL. Trimming cost V 2 bases and J 8 bases, with 12 bases left between them. In regard to this clone: No antigen is known for it.

The authors isolated CD4+ T cells after less than eleven days of culture. A positive SARS-CoV-2 PCR test fell between March and December 2020. Two-dose BNT162b2 or mRNA-1273 vaccination was given to participants. IL-2 medium took the place of half the medium on both days 3 and 7. The chain combines TRBV4-1 with TRBJ1-2; possible D gene TRBD1, 5 bases. This sequence originates from a human donor who had a prior SARS-CoV-2 infection. Sequences were derived from CD4+ T cells from PBMCs cultured without peptide, sampled after COVID-19 vaccination. CDR3 DNA sequence: TGCGCCAGCAGCCAACGGACACAGGAAGGCTACACCTTC. Translation: CASSQRTQEGYTF.